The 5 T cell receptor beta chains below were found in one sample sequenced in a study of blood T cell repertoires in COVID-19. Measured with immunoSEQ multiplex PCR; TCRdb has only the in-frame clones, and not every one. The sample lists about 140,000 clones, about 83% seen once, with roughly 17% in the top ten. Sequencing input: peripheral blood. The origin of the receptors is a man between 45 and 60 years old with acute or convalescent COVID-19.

The CDR3 sequence: CASSPGTGGRSYEQYF. CDR3 nucleotides: TGCGCCAGCAGCCCGGGGACAGGGGGCAGGAGTTACGAGCAGTACTTC. The chain couples TRBV5-1 to TRBJ2-7; the match to TRBD1 covers 12 bases. The CDR3 has 16 amino acids. CDR1 is SGHRS and CDR2 is YFSETQ in the germline V gene. V shed 4 bases, J shed 4 bases, and the junction held 9 bases outside the gene matches.

The CDR3 DNA sequence: TGTGCCAGCACCCGACTTGGAGGGGCGGCATACACTGAAGCTTTCTTT. The encoded protein is CASTRLGGAAYTEAFF. The J gene is TRBJ1-1, the V gene TRBV7-9, with D tentatively TRBD1 (5 bases). Germline CDR1 and CDR2: SEHNR and FQNEAQ (reference sequence). V was trimmed by 7 bases and J by 3 bases, leaving 21 bases between them. CDR3 size: 16 residues.

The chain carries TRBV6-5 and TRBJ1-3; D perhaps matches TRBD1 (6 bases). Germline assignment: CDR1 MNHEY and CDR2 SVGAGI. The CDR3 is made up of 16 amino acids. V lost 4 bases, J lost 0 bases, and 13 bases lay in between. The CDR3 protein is CASSSTTGHSGNTIYF. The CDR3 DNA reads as TGTGCCAGCAGTTCAACGACAGGCCACTCTGGAAACACCATATATTTT.

The CDR3 region is CAISESRVGYGYTF. In DNA form, the CDR3 reads TGTGCCATCAGTGAGTCCCGGGTGGGCTATGGCTACACCTTC. V and J are TRBV10-3 and TRBJ1-2; D remains unclear. The CDR3 has 14 amino acids. Trimming took 0 bases from V and 4 from J, leaving 9 bases between them. Per germline, CDR1 ENHRY and CDR2 SYGVKD.

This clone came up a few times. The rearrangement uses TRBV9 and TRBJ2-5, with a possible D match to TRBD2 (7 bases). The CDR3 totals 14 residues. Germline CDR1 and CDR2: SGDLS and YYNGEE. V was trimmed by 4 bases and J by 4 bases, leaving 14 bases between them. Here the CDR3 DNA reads TGTGCCAGCAGCCTGCTAGGGGGGGGAGAGACCCAGTACTTC. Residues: CASSLLGGGETQYF.